These 14 T cell receptor beta chains were sequenced from one sample in a study of neoadjuvant anti-PD-1 for oral cavity cancer listed by TCRdb under 2021. The library came from the immunoSEQ multiplex PCR assay. TCRdb provides this immuneACCESS table in a form limited to in-frame rearrangements. Some clones are lacking; in checked studies, under half of them reflect an unresolved V gene, and why the rest are absent is not known. The sample table shows about 24,000 clones, and 26% are seen once. Clones ranked in the top ten supply around 16% of the sample. The sample's time point label, decoded: after neoadjuvant nivolumab, at surgical resection. The sequencing used tumor tissue, collected after nivolumab (anti-PD-1) treatment. These receptors were taken from a person between 40 and 85 years old with oral cavity squamous cell carcinoma.

J is TRBJ1-1 and V is TRBV4-1, with D unresolved. The CDR3 has 14 residues. CDR1 is MGHRA and CDR2 is YSYEKL in the germline V gene. Trimming cost V 4 bases and J 0 bases, with 9 bases left between them. CDR3 nucleotides: TGCGCCAGCAGCCTCGGTAGGGTGAACACTGAAGCTTTCTTT. This codes for CASSLGRVNTEAFF.

This clone came up once. The chain carries TRBV5-1 and TRBJ2-3; 10 bases are shared with TRBD2. The CDR3 sequence is 17 residues long. Per the germline V gene, CDR1 is SGHRS and CDR2 is YFSETQ. V trimming: 3 bases; J trimming: 0 bases; junction bases outside the gene matches: 7. The CDR3, as DNA: TGCGCCAGCAGCTACTTCGGACTAGCGGTTAGCACAGATACGCAGTATTTT. This sequence encodes CASSYFGLAVSTDTQYF.

The V call is TRBV7-9, the J call TRBJ1-1; 7 bases are a match to TRBD1. The V and J ends lost 1 base and 5 bases, in that order; junction bases with no gene match: 10. This CDR3 is 16 amino acids long. Germline assignment: CDR1 SEHNR and CDR2 FQNEAQ (reference sequence). The CDR3 DNA reads as TGTGCCAGCAGCTTAGACGAGGGGGCGATGGGTACTGAAGCTTTCTTT. The encoded protein is CASSLDEGAMGTEAFF.

The chain is built from TRBV27 and TRBJ2-7, with TRBD2 as a possible D gene (6 bases). The CDR3 loop spans 16 amino acids. V was clipped by 4 bases and J by 4 bases, with 20 bases between them. CDR1 is MNHEY and CDR2 is SMNVEV in the germline V gene (reference sequence). The CDR3 coding sequence is TGTGCCAGCAGTTCCAGGTTTGGGAGGCATTTATACGAGCAGTACTTC. This encodes CASSSRFGRHLYEQYF.

This clone has just a few counts. The CDR3 DNA reads TGTGCCAGCAGCCGGACTAGCGGGGGGCATAGCACAGATACGCAGTATTTT. Translation: CASSRTSGGHSTDTQYF. The chain combines TRBV5-6 with TRBJ2-3; 14 bases line up with TRBD2. The junction had 4 bases not matched to a gene; V was cut back by 4 bases and J by 0 bases. Germline assignment: CDR1 SGHDT and CDR2 YYEEEE. The CDR3 contains 17 residues.

This clone showed up just a few times. This sequence joins TRBV5-8 and TRBJ1-1; no reliable D call. Germline V gene data show CDR1 as SGHTS and CDR2 as YDEGEE. V was pared by 3 bases and J by 11 bases, with 14 bases between. The CDR3 extends over 12 amino acids. In nucleotides, the CDR3 is TGTGCCAGCAGCTCCGTGTTCGGTCGGGCTTTCTTT. The encoded protein is CASSSVFGRAFF.

Here the CDR3 DNA reads TGTGCCAGCAGTTTACAAAACAGGGGAGACAGGGGCTACACCTTC. Protein: CASSLQNRGDRGYTF. The chain uses TRBV6-6 and TRBJ1-2; 7 positions match TRBD1. CDR1 is MNHNY and CDR2 is SVGAGI in the germline V gene (reference sequence). This CDR3 region has 15 residues. The V gene end was trimmed by 4 bases and the J gene end by 8 bases; junction bases not matched to a gene: 13.

By frequency in the sample, this clone is medium-sized (0.01 to 0.1%). The same CDR3 arises from other DNA sequences in this sample as well. V and J are TRBV2 and TRBJ2-7; D remains unclear. This CDR3 region has 15 residues. Trimming shortened V by 6 bases and J by 3 bases, and 18 bases separated the two germline ends. Germline loops: CDR1 SNHLY, CDR2 FYNNEI. CDR3 nucleotide sequence: TGTGCCAGCAGCGCTAGTTTTTCCCGTCACTACGAGCAGTACTTC. It codes for CASSASFSRHYEQYF.

This clone showed up just a few times. The rearrangement links TRBV28 to TRBJ1-5; 9 nucleotides align to TRBD1. CDR3 length: 13 amino acids. Unmatched junction bases numbered 3, after V lost 6 bases and J lost 6 bases. Germline lookup yields CDR1 MDHEN and CDR2 SYDVKM. The CDR3 spells CASRGQGGQPQHF. The CDR3 DNA follows: TGTGCCAGCAGGGGACAGGGCGGTCAGCCCCAGCATTTT.

This rearrangement joins TRBV7-9 to TRBJ1-5; 7 bases match TRBD1. CDR1 and CDR2 from the germline V gene are SEHNR and FQNEAQ (reference sequence). The CDR3 is made up of 14 amino acids. After removal of 5 bases from V and 7 bases from J, the junction contained 8 bases not matched to a gene. Here the CDR3 DNA reads TGTGCCAGCAGCCCAGGGACAGCAAGGCAGCCCCAGCATTTT. Amino acid sequence: CASSPGTARQPQHF.

There are many counts of this clone. The V and J genes are TRBV5-1 and TRBJ1-1; D remains unclear. V lost 4 bases and J 2 bases, leaving 3 bases between the germline ends. This CDR3 contains 11 residues. CDR1 and CDR2 from the germline V gene are SGHRS and YFSETQ. The CDR3 nucleotides are TGCGCCAGCAGCGGAAACACTGAAGCTTTCTTT. Amino acids: CASSGNTEAFF. Using reference TRBV5-1 and TRBJ1-1 for the parts outside the CDR3, the full variable domain is KAGVTQTPRYLIKTRGQQVTLSCSPISGHRSVSWYQQTPGQGLQFLFEYFSETQRNKGNFPGRFSGRQFSNSRSEMNVSTLELGDSALYLCASSGNTEAFFGQGTRLTVV.

V gene TRBV9 combines with J gene TRBJ2-5; maybe TRBD1 (6 bases). Trimming took 2 bases from V and 2 from J, leaving 10 bases between them. Germline CDR1 is SGDLS and CDR2 is YYNGEE. The length of the CDR3 is 14 residues. CDR3 sequence: CASSVGQNQETQYF. The CDR3, as DNA: TGTGCCAGCAGCGTCGGACAGAATCAAGAGACCCAGTACTTC.

This chain joins TRBV6-4 and TRBJ1-2; a possible D gene is TRBD1 (5 bases). The CDR3 totals 14 residues. Per germline, CDR1 MRHNA and CDR2 SNTAGT. The V gene lost 7 bases and the J gene lost 4 bases, with 16 bases spanning the gap. The DNA for the CDR3 is TGTGCCAGCACCCAAGAAGCAGGGTCCTATGGCTACACCTTC. Translating it yields CASTQEAGSYGYTF.

This clone occurred many times. The chain has TRBV20-1 and TRBJ1-1; D is unresolved. Germline CDR1 reads DFQATT; CDR2 reads SNEGSKA (reference sequence). V shed 7 bases and J shed 4 bases, with 4 bases lying between them. The CDR3 totals 9 residues. The CDR3 is CSVGTEAFF. The CDR3 coding sequence is TGCAGTGTAGGCACTGAAGCTTTCTTT.